This TCR beta chain was retrieved from a study of identifying expanded T cells in peripheral blood. Study-level results: Differentially abundant clones: about 1.2 between replicates, 16.4 at around 15 days, less than 20 at four. Across healthy donors, higher total template counts meant significantly greater approximately two-week count variance.

To note about this clone: Its antigen is unidentified.

The repertoire was sequenced with immunoSEQ multiplex PCR; TCRdb's copy has only in-frame clones and lacks some. The repertoire holds roughly 81,000 clones, roughly 84% seen once, with roughly a fifth in the top ten. Germline values: CDR1 LNHDA, CDR2 SQIVND (reference sequence). The CDR3 is made up of 14 amino acids. After removal of 5 bases from V and 7 bases from J, the junction contained 7 bases not matched to a gene. The sequence came from a person between 18 and 75 years old in good health. The source material was blood. The chain employs TRBV19 and TRBJ2-2; the match to TRBD1 covers 7 bases. CDR3 nucleotide sequence: TGTGCCAGTAGTCCGGGACAGCCCGGCGGGGAGCTGTTTTTT. Translated, it gives CASSPGQPGGELFF.